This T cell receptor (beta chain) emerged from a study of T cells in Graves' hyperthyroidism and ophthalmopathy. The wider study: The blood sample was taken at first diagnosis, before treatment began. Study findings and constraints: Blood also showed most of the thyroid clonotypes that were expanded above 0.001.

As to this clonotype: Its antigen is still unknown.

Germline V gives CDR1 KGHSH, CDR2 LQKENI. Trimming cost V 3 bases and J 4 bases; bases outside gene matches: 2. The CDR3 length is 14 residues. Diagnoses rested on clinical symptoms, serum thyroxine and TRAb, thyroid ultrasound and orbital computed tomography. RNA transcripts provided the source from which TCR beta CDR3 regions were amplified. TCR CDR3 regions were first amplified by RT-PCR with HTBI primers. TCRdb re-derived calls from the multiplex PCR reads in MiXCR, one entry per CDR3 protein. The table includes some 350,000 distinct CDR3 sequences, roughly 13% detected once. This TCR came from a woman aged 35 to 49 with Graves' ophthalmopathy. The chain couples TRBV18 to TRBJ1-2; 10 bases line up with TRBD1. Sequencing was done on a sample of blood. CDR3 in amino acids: CASSPGTGVYGYTF. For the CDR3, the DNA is TGTGCCAGCTCACCCGGGACAGGGGTCTATGGCTACACCTTC.